This T cell receptor (beta chain) derives from a study of monozygotic twins with inflammatory bowel disease (dated by TCRdb to the late 2010s). A note on the overall study: In total, approximately 28 monozygotic twin pairs made up the full study: 19 Danish pairs, all IBD-discordant, plus nine German pairs, of which four were IBD-concordant and five were IBD-discordant. Disease-associated traits were sought mainly through comparisons between IBD patients and their genetically identical healthy co-twins within discordant pairs. Each individual had, on average, about 151 000 unique TCRalpha sequences and 181 000 unique TCRbeta sequences available for analysis. Overall results and qualifications from the work: The analysis was unable to tell different T cell subtypes apart. No single strong signal or clonotype linked to IBD turned up in the results, so the idea that one exists was not supported. IBD patients shared fewer clonotypes with other individuals than healthy twins did, most markedly in patients showing signs of disease activity. TCRbeta repertoire diversity, by inverse Simpson index, was decreased in IBD patients compared with their healthy co-twins. Because patients received different immunosuppressive treatments, the repertoires may have picked up extra background noise and variability between individuals. Repertoire similarity did not differ between concordant and discordant twins, possibly due to limited statistical power.

Libraries were made using 5' RACE. The input for every TCR library was around 3,600 ng of total RNA. For each sample, cDNA synthesis with SMARTScribe reverse transcriptase was split into eight separate reactions. During cDNA synthesis, template switching introduced unique molecular identifiers that contained a 6-nucleotide sample barcode. Amplification of TCRalpha and TCRbeta cDNA involved two nested PCRs of approximately 16 and 10 cycles, and each PCR was followed by bead purification. Before amplification, cDNA was treated with uracil DNA-glycosylase and purified using the QIAquick PCR purification kit. The second PCR added Illumina TruSeq-compatible adapters along with sample-specific barcodes. TapeStation and Qubit were used to check library quality and concentration, and around 4.5 ng of each library went into the pool. Pooled libraries were sequenced on an Illumina HiSeq2500 single-index Rapid Run with 2 x 100 bp reads and custom sequencing primers. The published analysis was carried out like this. PCR and sequencing errors were corrected by UMI-based consensus assembly using MiGEC version 1.2.6. MiXCR version 2.1.1 was used for V(D)J alignment, clonotype assembly and CDR3 extraction. Gene usage, clonotype sharing and MAIT/NKT TCR abundance were normalised by analysing the top 1000, 10 000 and 20 000 clonotypes per sample. Diversity was computed as the inverse Simpson index with the vegan R package after downsampling to 27 000 UMIs. Statistical testing used paired Mann-Whitney U tests on the discordant twin pairs and applied Benjamini-Hochberg correction for multiple testing. Reprocessed by TCRdb, the reads give a single entry per CDR3 protein sequence, without DNA. The V and J calls shown here were made by TCRdb, not taken from the authors' results. The table for this sample shows approximately 400,000 distinct CDR3 sequences. The ten largest clones represent approximately 2.3% of the sample.

Comment on this clonotype: Its target antigen remains unknown.

From each donor, a roughly 2.3 ml peripheral blood sample was drawn into PAXgene tubes and stored at -80 degrees C. Total RNA was isolated from whole blood with the PAXgene blood miRNA kit on an automated QIAcube, without T cell sorting. Peripheral blood from monozygotic twin pairs concordant or discordant for inflammatory bowel disease was subjected to deep TCRalpha and TCRbeta repertoire profiling with unique molecular barcoding. For every twin pair, smoking habits were documented, and each individual was categorised as a current, former or never smoker. The CDR3 measures 15 amino acids from cysteine to phenylalanine. No nucleotide data were recorded. Per the germline V gene, KGHSH is the CDR1 and LQKENI is the CDR2.

The V and J segments used are TRBV18 and TRBJ1-1. This TCR came from a human donor with ulcerative colitis or Crohn's disease, or a healthy co-twin of an affected twin (not recorded which). The material sequenced was blood. The CDR3 protein: CASSPPPVMNTEAFF.